These 13 T cell receptor beta chains came from one sample sequenced in a study of Graves' ophthalmopathy and Graves' hyperthyroidism. RNA transcripts were the template, and TCR beta CDR3 regions were amplified from them. The authors performed first-round RT-PCR with HTBI primers and then a second-round multiplex PCR. TCRdb re-derived calls from the multiplex PCR reads in MiXCR, one entry per CDR3 protein. The sample consists of roughly 60,000 distinct CDR3 sequences, more than 40% of them appearing once. The sequencing input was peripheral blood. The receptors here all came from an adult woman with Graves' ophthalmopathy.

The rearrangement joins TRBV2 to TRBJ1-1, with D maybe TRBD1 (5 bases). Trimming stripped 6 bases from V and 4 bases from J, with 12 bases between. The CDR3 runs to 13 residues. Germline V lookup: CDR1 SNHLY, CDR2 FYNNEI. The CDR3 loop reads CASRRDGGTEAFF. CDR3 coding DNA: TGTGCCAGCAGACGCGACGGGGGCACTGAAGCTTTCTTT.

The J gene is TRBJ2-3, the V gene TRBV15; D might be TRBD1 or TRBD2, each matching 5 bases. This CDR3 is 17 amino acids long. The V end lost 2 bases, the J end lost 1 base, and 16 bases lay between the germline ends. The germline V gene encodes CDR1 LNHNV and CDR2 YYDKDF (reference sequence). The CDR3 protein is CATSRYAGSTGTDTQYF. The CDR3 DNA sequence: TGTGCCACCAGCAGATACGCAGGGAGTACAGGCACAGATACGCAGTATTTT.

The sample holds many counts of this clonotype. V gene TRBV7-9 combines with J gene TRBJ1-1; 8 positions agree with TRBD1. The germline gives CDR1 SEHNR, CDR2 FQNEAQ (reference sequence). The CDR3 loop spans 12 amino acids. V lost 5 bases to trimming and J lost 7 bases; unmatched junction nucleotides: 3. The CDR3 bases are TGTGCCAGCAGCCAACAGGGGGATGAAGCTTTCTTT. It encodes CASSQQGDEAFF.

The sample holds many counts of this clonotype. The CDR3 reads CSATPTSGGLETQYF. The CDR3 DNA reads as TGCAGTGCTACTCCGACTAGCGGGGGCTTAGAGACCCAGTACTTC. V gene TRBV20-1 combines with J gene TRBJ2-5; 12 nucleotides align to TRBD2. Germline V lookup: CDR1 DFQATT, CDR2 SNEGSKA (reference sequence). There are 15 residues in the CDR3. The V and J ends lost 4 bases and 4 bases, in that order; junction bases with no gene match: 7.

Turning to this clonotype: This may come from a read error, since a much larger clone is one base off. This chain links TRBV28 with TRBJ1-2, with D possibly TRBD1 on 5 matching bases. The CDR3 consists of 15 residues. V was trimmed by 6 bases and J by 4 bases, leaving 18 bases between them. CDR1 and CDR2 from the germline V gene are MDHEN and SYDVKM. The CDR3 sequence: CASRVPGRGSYGYTF. The CDR3 DNA is TGTGCCAGCAGAGTCCCGGGACGGGGGAGCTATGGCTACACCTTC.

The genes are TRBV10-1 and TRBJ2-3; D unclear. Germline CDR1 is WNHNN and CDR2 is SYGVQD (reference sequence). This CDR3 comprises 11 residues. Trimming shortened V by 3 bases and J by 9 bases, and 7 bases separated the two germline ends. DNA of the CDR3: TGCGCCAGCAGTGACGGTGGAACGCAGTATTTT. It translates to CASSDGGTQYF.

The chain combines TRBV20-1 with TRBJ2-3; D gene unclear. This CDR3 is 13 amino acids long. From germline, CDR1 is DFQATT and CDR2 SNEGSKA (reference sequence). V dropped 0 bases and J dropped 0 bases, with 4 bases sitting between them. CDR3 residues: CSARETSTDTQYF. CDR3 sequence (DNA): TGCAGTGCTAGAGAGACAAGCACAGATACGCAGTATTTT.

Concerning this clonotype: An end of the junction differs from the germline gene, which may be a read error. The rearrangement uses TRBV9 and TRBJ2-1; 9 bases are a match to TRBD1. CDR3 length equals 15 residues. In germline, CDR1 is SGDLS, CDR2 YYNGEE. In DNA form, the CDR3 reads TGTGCCAGCAGCCAAGGACAGGGGAGTCGCAATCAGCAGTTCTTC. This codes for CASSQGQGSRNQQFF.

This clonotype appeared a few times. The chain recombines TRBV18 with TRBJ2-7, with D perhaps TRBD1 (6 bases). The CDR3 consists of 13 residues. Trimming took off 5 bases at V and 0 bases at J, with 8 bases between the two ends. The germline V gene encodes CDR1 KGHSH and CDR2 LQKENI. The chain's CDR3 is CASSVDSSYEQYF. In DNA, the CDR3 is TGTGCCAGCTCAGTGGACAGCTCCTACGAGCAGTACTTC.

This clonotype was counted many times. The chain uses TRBV19 and TRBJ2-2; no clear D. V was pared by 2 bases and J by 5 bases, with 15 bases between. CDR1 LNHDA and CDR2 SQIVND come from the germline V gene (reference sequence). The CDR3 totals 16 residues. The CDR3 reads CASSIIRAPVTGELFF. Written as DNA, the CDR3 is TGTGCCAGTAGTATAATAAGAGCACCTGTGACCGGGGAGCTGTTTTTT.

This clonotype counts as medium-sized. CDR3 coding DNA: TGTGCCAGCAGCCAGCTAGGGCCCACAGATACGCAGTATTTT. Protein sequence: CASSQLGPTDTQYF. The gene calls are TRBV11-2 and TRBJ2-3; D unresolved. CDR1 and CDR2 (germline): SGHAT, FQNNGV. This CDR3 is built from 14 residues. Deletions cut 5 bases from V and 2 bases from J, with 11 bases between.

As concerns this clonotype: This likely comes from a read error, as the CDR3 has no conserved phenylalanine or tryptophan at its end. The chain is built from TRBV2 and TRBJ1-2; D is uncertain. V lost 9 bases and J lost 2, with 7 bases in between. Germline-derived CDR1 and CDR2 are SNHLY and FYNNEI. This CDR3 spans 11 amino acids. The CDR3 sequence is CASTENYGYTL. For the CDR3, the DNA is TGTGCCAGTACAGAAAACTATGGCTACACCCTC.

This clonotype was counted many times. As DNA, the CDR3 is TGTGCCAGCAGCCAAGAGGGACTAGCGGGAGGAAATGAGCAGTTCTTC. It translates to CASSQEGLAGGNEQFF. V usage is TRBV4-2 and J usage is TRBJ2-1; 15 nucleotides align to TRBD2. This CDR3 is built from 16 residues. Germline CDR1 and CDR2: LGHNA and YNFKEQ. J gave up 7 bases and V 0 bases, and 1 base lay outside the gene matches.